This paragraph covers one T cell receptor beta chain sequence. The data derive from a study of shared clonotypes between healthy human individuals. Study in general: The cohort had two women and a few men, ages 18 to 49. Per-donor plates numbered three CD4 naive, three CD4 memory, two CD8 naive and one CD8 memory.

CD8 cells regarded as naive lacked CD45RO, were positively chosen for CCR7, and omitted terminally differentiated effector memory CD45RA+ cells. V was trimmed by 3 bases and J by 4 bases, leaving 13 bases between them. This CDR3 contains 14 residues. The germline V gene encodes CDR1 ENHRY and CDR2 SYGVKD. Replicate PCRs for sorted subsets used around 200 ng DNA; this equaled around 29,000 T cell genomes. Clones were read by immunoSEQ multiplex PCR, and TCRdb kept only the in-frame ones, dropping some. The data contain some 580,000 clones, 95% to 98% of them seen just once; the ten biggest clones take up around 0.3%.

The chain uses TRBV10-3 and TRBJ2-7; D not certain. The TCR originated in a man aged 25-40 years in good health. The source material was naive CD8+ T cells sorted from blood. The chain's CDR3 is CAISDAGRTYEQYF. CDR3 nucleotides: TGTGCCATCAGTGACGCTGGCCGAACATACGAGCAGTACTTC.